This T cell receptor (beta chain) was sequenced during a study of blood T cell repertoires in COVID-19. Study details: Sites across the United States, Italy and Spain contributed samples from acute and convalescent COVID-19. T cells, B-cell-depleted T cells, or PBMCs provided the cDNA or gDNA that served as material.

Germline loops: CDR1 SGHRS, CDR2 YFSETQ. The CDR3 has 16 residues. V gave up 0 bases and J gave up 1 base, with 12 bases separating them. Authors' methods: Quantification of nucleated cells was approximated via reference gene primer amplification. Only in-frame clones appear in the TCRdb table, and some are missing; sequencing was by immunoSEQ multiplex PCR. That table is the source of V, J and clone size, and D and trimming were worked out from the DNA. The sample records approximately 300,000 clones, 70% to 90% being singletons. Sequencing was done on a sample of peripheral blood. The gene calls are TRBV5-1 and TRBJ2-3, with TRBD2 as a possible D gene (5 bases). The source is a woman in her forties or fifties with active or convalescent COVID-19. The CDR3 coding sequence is TGCGCCAGCAGCTTGGATGGGAGCTTGGGCACAGATACGCAGTATTTT. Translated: CASSLDGSLGTDTQYF.